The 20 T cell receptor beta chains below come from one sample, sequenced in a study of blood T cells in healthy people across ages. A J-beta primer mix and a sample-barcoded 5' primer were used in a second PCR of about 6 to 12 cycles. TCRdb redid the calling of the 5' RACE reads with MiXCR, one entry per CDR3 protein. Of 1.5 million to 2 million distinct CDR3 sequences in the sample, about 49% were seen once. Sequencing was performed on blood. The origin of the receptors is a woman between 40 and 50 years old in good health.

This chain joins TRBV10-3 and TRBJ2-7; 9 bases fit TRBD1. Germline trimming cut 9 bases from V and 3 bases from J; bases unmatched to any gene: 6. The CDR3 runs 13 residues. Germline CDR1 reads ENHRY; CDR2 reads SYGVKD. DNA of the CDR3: TGTGCCATTTTGGGACAGGGACTCTACGAGCAGTACTTC. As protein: CAILGQGLYEQYF.

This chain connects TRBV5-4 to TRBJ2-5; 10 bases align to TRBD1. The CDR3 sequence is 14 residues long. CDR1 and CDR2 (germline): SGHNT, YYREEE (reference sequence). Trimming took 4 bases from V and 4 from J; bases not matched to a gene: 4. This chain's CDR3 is CASSGWTGGETQYF. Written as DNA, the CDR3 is TGTGCCAGCAGCGGCTGGACAGGGGGAGAGACCCAGTACTTC.

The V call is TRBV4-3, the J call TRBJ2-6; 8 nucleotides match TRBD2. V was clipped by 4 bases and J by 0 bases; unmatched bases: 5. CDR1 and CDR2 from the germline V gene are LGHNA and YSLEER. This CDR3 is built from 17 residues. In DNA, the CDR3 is TGCGCCAGCAGCCTAAGCGGGGGTCTCTCTGGGGCCAACGTCCTGACTTTC. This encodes CASSLSGGLSGANVLTF.

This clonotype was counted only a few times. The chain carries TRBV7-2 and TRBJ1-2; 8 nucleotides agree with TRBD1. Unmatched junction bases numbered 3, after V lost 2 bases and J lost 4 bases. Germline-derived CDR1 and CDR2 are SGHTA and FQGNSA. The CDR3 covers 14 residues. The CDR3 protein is CASSLQGALYGYTF. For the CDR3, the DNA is TGTGCCAGCAGCTTACAGGGGGCCCTCTATGGCTACACCTTC.

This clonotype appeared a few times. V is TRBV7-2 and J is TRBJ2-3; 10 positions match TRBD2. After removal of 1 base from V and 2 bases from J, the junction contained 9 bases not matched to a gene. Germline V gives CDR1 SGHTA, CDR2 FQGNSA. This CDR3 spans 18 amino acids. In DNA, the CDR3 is TGTGCCAGCAGCTTAGTGCCTAGCGGGGGTTACAACACAGATACGCAGTATTTT. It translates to CASSLVPSGGYNTDTQYF.

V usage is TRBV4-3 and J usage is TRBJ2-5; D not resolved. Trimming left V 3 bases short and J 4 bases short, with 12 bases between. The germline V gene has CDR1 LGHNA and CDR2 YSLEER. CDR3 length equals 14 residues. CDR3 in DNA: TGCGCCAGCAGCCAGACGGATGGCCGAGAGACCCAGTACTTC. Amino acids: CASSQTDGRETQYF.

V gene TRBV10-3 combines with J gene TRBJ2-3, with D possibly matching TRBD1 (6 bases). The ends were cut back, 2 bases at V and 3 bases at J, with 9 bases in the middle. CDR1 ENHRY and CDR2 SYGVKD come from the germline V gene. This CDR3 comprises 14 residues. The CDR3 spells CAISETGQTDTQYF. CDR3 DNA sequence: TGTGCCATCAGTGAGACCGGACAGACAGATACGCAGTATTTT.

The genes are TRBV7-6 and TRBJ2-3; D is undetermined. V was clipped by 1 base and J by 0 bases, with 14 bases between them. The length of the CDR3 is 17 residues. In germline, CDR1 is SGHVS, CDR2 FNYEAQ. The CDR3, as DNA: TGTGCCAGCAGCTTAGGGGCGAGAACCGCCAGCACAGATACGCAGTATTTT. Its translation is CASSLGARTASTDTQYF. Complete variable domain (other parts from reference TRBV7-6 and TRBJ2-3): GAGVSQSPRYKVTKRGQDVALRCDPISGHVSLYWYRQALGQGPEFLTYFNYEAQQDKSGLPNDRFSAERPEGSISTLTIQRTEQRDSAMYRCASSLGARTASTDTQYFGPGTRLTVL.

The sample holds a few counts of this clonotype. The CDR3 sequence: CASSQAGGRSDTQYF. CDR3 sequence (DNA): TGCGCCAGCAGCCAAGCGGGGGGGCGGTCGGATACGCAGTATTTT. This chain links TRBV4-3 with TRBJ2-3; 8 bases match TRBD2. The germline CDR1 and CDR2 sequences are LGHNA and YSLEER. Losses at the gene ends were 1 base for V and 6 bases for J; bases not matched to a gene: 6. This CDR3 is 15 amino acids long.

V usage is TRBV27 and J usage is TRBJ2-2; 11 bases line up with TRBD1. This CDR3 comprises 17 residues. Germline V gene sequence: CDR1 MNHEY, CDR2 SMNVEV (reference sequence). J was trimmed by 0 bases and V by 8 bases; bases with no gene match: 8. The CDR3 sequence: CASGRTGGFANTGELFF. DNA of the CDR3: TGTGCCAGCGGGAGGACAGGGGGCTTCGCGAACACCGGGGAGCTGTTTTTT.

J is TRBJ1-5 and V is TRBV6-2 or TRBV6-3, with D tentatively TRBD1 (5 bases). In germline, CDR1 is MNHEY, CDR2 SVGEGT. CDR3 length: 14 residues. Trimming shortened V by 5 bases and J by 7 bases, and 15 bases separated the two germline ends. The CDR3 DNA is TGTGCCAGCAGTGACGCTCAGGGATCGCAGCCCCAGCATTTT. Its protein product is CASSDAQGSQPQHF.

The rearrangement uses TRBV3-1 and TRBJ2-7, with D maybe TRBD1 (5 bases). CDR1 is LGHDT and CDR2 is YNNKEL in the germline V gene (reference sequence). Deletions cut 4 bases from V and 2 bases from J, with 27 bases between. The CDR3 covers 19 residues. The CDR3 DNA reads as TGTGCCAGCAGCCTAGGGGATCGTTCCCCCTGGGTCCCTACCTACGAGCAGTACTTC. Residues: CASSLGDRSPWVPTYEQYF.

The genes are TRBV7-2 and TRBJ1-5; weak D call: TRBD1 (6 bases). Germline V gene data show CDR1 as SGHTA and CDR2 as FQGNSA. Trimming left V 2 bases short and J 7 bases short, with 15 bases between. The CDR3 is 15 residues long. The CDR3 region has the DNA TGTGCCAGCAGCTTAACACAGGGTTCGTGGCAGCCCCAGCATTTT. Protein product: CASSLTQGSWQPQHF.

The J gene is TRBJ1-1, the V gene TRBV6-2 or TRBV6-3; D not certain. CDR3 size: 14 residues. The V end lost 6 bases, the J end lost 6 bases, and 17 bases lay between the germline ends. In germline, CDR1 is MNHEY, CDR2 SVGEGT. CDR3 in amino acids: CASRQLREEAEAFF. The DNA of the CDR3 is TGTGCCAGCAGGCAACTCCGAGAAGAGGCTGAAGCTTTCTTT.

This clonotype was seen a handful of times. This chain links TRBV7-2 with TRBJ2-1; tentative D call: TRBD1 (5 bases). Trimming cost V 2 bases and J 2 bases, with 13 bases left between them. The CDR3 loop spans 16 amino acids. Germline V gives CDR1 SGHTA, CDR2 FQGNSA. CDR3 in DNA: TGTGCCAGCAGCTTAATACGCGCCAGGGCCTACAATGAGCAGTTCTTC. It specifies CASSLIRARAYNEQFF.

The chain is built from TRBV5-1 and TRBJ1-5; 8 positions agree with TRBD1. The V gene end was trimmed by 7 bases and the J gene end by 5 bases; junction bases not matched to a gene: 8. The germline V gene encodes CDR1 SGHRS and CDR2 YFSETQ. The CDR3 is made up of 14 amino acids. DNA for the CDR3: TGCGCCAGCCGCGGGGCAGGGGGCTATCAGCCCCAGCATTTT. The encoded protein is CASRGAGGYQPQHF.

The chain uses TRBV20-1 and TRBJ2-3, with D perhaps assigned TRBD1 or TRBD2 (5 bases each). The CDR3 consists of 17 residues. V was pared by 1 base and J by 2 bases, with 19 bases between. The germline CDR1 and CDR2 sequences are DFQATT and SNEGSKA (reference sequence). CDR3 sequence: CSARGTEGPHVTDTQYF. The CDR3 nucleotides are TGCAGTGCTAGAGGCACTGAGGGGCCACACGTCACAGATACGCAGTATTTT.

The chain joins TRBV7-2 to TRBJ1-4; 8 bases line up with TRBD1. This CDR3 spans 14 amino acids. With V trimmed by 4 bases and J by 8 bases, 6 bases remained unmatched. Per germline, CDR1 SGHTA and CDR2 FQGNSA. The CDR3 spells CASSSQGADEKLFF. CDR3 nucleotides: TGTGCCAGCAGCTCGCAGGGGGCAGACGAAAAACTGTTTTTT.

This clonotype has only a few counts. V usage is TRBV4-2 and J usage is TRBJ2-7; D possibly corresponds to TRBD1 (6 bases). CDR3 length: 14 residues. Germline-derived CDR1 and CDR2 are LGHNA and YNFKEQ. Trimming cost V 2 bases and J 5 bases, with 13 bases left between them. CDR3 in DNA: TGTGCCAGCAGCCAACAACAGGGTACCCACGAGCAGTACTTC. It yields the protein CASSQQQGTHEQYF.

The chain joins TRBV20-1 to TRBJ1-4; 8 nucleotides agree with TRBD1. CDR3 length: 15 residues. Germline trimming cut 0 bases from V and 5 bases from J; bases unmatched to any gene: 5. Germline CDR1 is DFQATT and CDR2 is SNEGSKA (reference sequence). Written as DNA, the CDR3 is TGCAGTGCTAGAGACAGGGGGCAGTCAAATGAAAAACTGTTTTTT. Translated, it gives CSARDRGQSNEKLFF.